The entry below describes one T cell receptor beta chain. Its antigen remains unknown. These data are taken from a study of cytomegalovirus exposure and HLA in healthy donors. Findings of the study overall: It was reported that the classifier diagnosed cytomegalovirus status with high specificity and sensitivity in both the original and validation cohorts. It emerged from a later analysis that several of the most significant clusters appeared to be linked to common viral pathogens.

Trimming shortened V by 3 bases and J by 4 bases, and 16 bases separated the two germline ends. This CDR3 contains 15 residues. The germline V gene encodes CDR1 LNHDA and CDR2 SQIVND (reference sequence). The PCR employed 60 Vbeta primers together with 13 Jbeta primers. This table comes from immunoSEQ multiplex PCR, and its TCRdb copy is limited to in-frame clones, with some not included. The sample has roughly 160,000 clones, 77% seen once. The source is a man over 45 in good health and CMV-seropositive. Sequencing was performed on PBMCs. The genes are TRBV19 and TRBJ2-7; no firm D call. CDR3 residues: CASSILPGVEYEQYF. The CDR3 coding sequence is TGTGCCAGTAGTATCCTCCCCGGTGTAGAGTACGAGCAGTACTTC.